Listed below are T cell receptor beta chains from one sample, sequenced in a study of blood T cell repertoires in COVID-19. The protocol was immunoSEQ multiplex PCR, while the TCRdb copy is restricted to in-frame clones and leaves out a portion. The sample records about 200,000 clones, about 95% being singletons. Sample: peripheral blood. The receptor set was obtained from a man aged 25 to 40 with COVID-19, enrolled during active disease. CDR3s include the opening cysteine and the closing phenylalanine or tryptophan. The D gene is left open where the match is weak. For some rows the clone size is stated as once, few or many, or as a class when expanded; others skip it.

clone_size j_call d_call v_call cdr3_nt cdr3_aa
- TRBJ2-1 - TRBV2 TGTGCCAGCAGTGAAAATTATTGGCAGTTCTTC CASSENYWQFF
- TRBJ1-1 TRBD1 TRBV2 TGTGCCAGCAGCTATACTAGGACAGGAACAATGAACACTGAAGCTTTCTTT CASSYTRTGTMNTEAFF
- TRBJ1-2 - TRBV11-2 TGTGCCAGCAGCTTACACCCAGGGCCGAACTATGGCTACACCTTC CASSLHPGPNYGYTF
- TRBJ1-1 - TRBV9 TGTGCCAGCAGCGGGACTTCGGGCGGTAACACTGAAGCTTTCTTT CASSGTSGGNTEAFF
- TRBJ1-2 - TRBV7-9 TGTGCCAGCAGCTTAGCACAGAACTATGGCTACACCTTC CASSLAQNYGYTF
once TRBJ1-3 - TRBV10-3 TGTGCCATCAGGGGGGCTGGAACAGGCCGCCGCTCTGGAAACACCATATATTTT CAIRGAGTGRRSGNTIYF
- TRBJ1-2 TRBD1 TRBV11-2 TGTGCCAGCAGCACCGAGACAGGGATCTATGGCTACACCTTC CASSTETGIYGYTF
- TRBJ1-6 - TRBV6-5 TGTGCCAGCAGCGAGGGCCCGATTAGGAATTCACCCCTCCACTTT CASSEGPIRNSPLHF
- TRBJ1-1 TRBD1 TRBV19 TGTGCCAGTAGTATTTGGTACGGGACAGGGAGTGGAACTGAAGCTTTCTTT CASSIWYGTGSGTEAFF
few TRBJ2-7 TRBD1 TRBV5-1 TGCGCCAGCAGCTTGGCATTGGACAGGGGGAATGAGCAGTACTTC CASSLALDRGNEQYF
few TRBJ2-7 TRBD1 TRBV7-9 TGTGCCAGCAGCTCGACTCACCTAGACAGGGGGGACTACGAGCAGTACTTC CASSSTHLDRGDYEQYF
- TRBJ2-4 TRBD2 TRBV7-2 TGTGCCAGCAGCCTTCACCGGACTAGCGGGCTAGGCATTCAGTACTTC CASSLHRTSGLGIQYF
- TRBJ2-1 TRBD2 TRBV19 TGTGCCAGTAGGGCTCAGGTGGGAGGGGAGCAGTTCTTC CASRAQVGGEQFF
- TRBJ1-5 - TRBV5-1 TGCGCCAGCAGCTTGGGAGACAGTTATAGCAATCAGCCCCAGCATTTT CASSLGDSYSNQPQHF
once TRBJ2-3 TRBD1 TRBV18 TGTGCCGGCCGTGGACAGGGTGGTACAGATACGCAGTATTTT CAGRGQGGTDTQYF
- TRBJ1-5 - TRBV5-6 TGTGCCAGCAGTCAGGGTATCCAGCAGCCCCAGCATTTT CASSQGIQQPQHF